These T cell receptor beta chains were read from a single sample in a study of shared clonotypes between healthy human individuals. Some clones are missing from TCRdb's copy, which holds only in-frame ones; the method was immunoSEQ multiplex PCR. The top ten clones hold 0.35% to 0.45% of a sample with approximately 2.3 million clones, 90% to 95% of them seen once. The sequencing sample was made of naive CD4+ T cells from PBMCs. These receptors were taken from a man aged 18-30 years in good health. Some clones in this sample may be carry-over from other donors' samples. Both conserved end residues are part of each CDR3. The D gene is left open where the match is weak. Clone size, where shown, is once, few, many, or a class for clones that have expanded.

D	V	size	J	CDR3	DNA
.	TRBV29-1	.	TRBJ1-4	CSASTEPNEKLFF	TGCAGCGCCTCGACAGAACCTAATGAAAAACTGTTTTTT
.	TRBV6-5	.	TRBJ2-7	CASSYSVSGLPYEQYF	TGTGCCAGCAGTTACTCAGTTTCAGGGTTACCCTACGAGCAGTACTTC
TRBD1	TRBV19	.	TRBJ2-7	CASSLPGQGLYEQYF	TGTGCCAGTAGCCTACCGGGACAGGGACTCTACGAGCAGTACTTC
TRBD1	TRBV27	.	TRBJ1-5	CASSFGQGRQPQHF	TGTGCCAGCAGTTTTGGACAGGGCAGACAGCCCCAGCATTTT
TRBD1	TRBV27	.	TRBJ2-1	CASSGGQGAYNEQFF	TGTGCCAGCAGTGGGGGACAGGGGGCCTACAATGAGCAGTTCTTC
TRBD1	TRBV18	.	TRBJ1-2	CASSPSGTGYGYTF	TGTGCCAGCTCACCCTCCGGGACAGGGTATGGCTACACCTTC
.	TRBV5-1	.	TRBJ2-2	CASSLGSANTGELFF	TGCGCCAGCAGCTTGGGTAGCGCGAACACCGGGGAGCTGTTTTTT
.	TRBV9	once	TRBJ2-5	CASSEGDGRNQETQYF	TGTGCCAGCAGCGAGGGGGACGGGAGAAACCAAGAGACCCAGTACTTC
.	TRBV6-1	once	TRBJ1-1	CASRSLEGNTEAFF	TGTGCCAGCAGGAGCCTGGAGGGAAACACTGAAGCTTTCTTT
TRBD1	TRBV9	.	TRBJ2-5	CASSGTGDGETQYF	TGTGCCAGCAGCGGGACAGGCGACGGCGAGACCCAGTACTTC
TRBD1	TRBV13	.	TRBJ2-7	CASSLVPGQGYEQYF	TGTGCCAGCAGCCTCGTCCCGGGACAGGGCTACGAGCAGTACTTC
TRBD2	TRBV29-1	.	TRBJ2-3	CSVGLAVRRDTQYF	TGCAGCGTTGGCCTAGCGGTACGGAGAGATACGCAGTATTTT
TRBD1	TRBV6-5	.	TRBJ1-1	CASSRQGEAFF	TGTGCCAGCAGTCGACAGGGTGAGGCTTTCTTT
.	TRBV28	.	TRBJ2-3	CASSTPGVSTDTQYF	TGTGCCAGCAGCACTCCCGGGGTTAGCACAGATACGCAGTATTTT
.	TRBV5-4	.	TRBJ2-1	CASSAKTGNEQFF	TGTGCCAGCAGCGCGAAAACAGGCAATGAGCAGTTCTTC
.	TRBV9	.	TRBJ2-5	CASSVRQTQETQYF	TGTGCCAGCAGCGTAAGGCAGACCCAAGAGACCCAGTACTTC
.	TRBV6-4	.	TRBJ1-2	CASSVTGDYGYTF	TGTGCCAGCAGTGTAACAGGCGACTATGGCTACACCTTC
.	TRBV15	.	TRBJ1-4	CATSRRTVNEKLFF	TGTGCCACCAGCAGAAGGACAGTTAATGAAAAACTGTTTTTT
TRBD2	TRBV2	once	TRBJ2-1	CASRGLAGVLNEQFF	TGTGCCAGCAGAGGACTAGCGGGAGTACTCAATGAGCAGTTCTTC
TRBD1	TRBV7-2	.	TRBJ1-1	CASSKQGRHTEAFF	TGTGCCAGCAGCAAACAGGGGAGACACACTGAAGCTTTCTTT
.	TRBV6-6	.	TRBJ1-1	CASSQGRRNTEAFF	TGTGCCAGCAGTCAAGGACGGAGGAACACTGAAGCTTTCTTT
.	TRBV27	once	TRBJ2-7	CASSGRDGRNYEQYF	TGTGCCAGCAGTGGAAGGGATGGACGAAACTACGAGCAGTACTTC
.	TRBV2	.	TRBJ2-3	CASKRALDTQYF	TGTGCCAGCAAAAGGGCTCTAGATACGCAGTATTTT
.	TRBV25-1	.	TRBJ1-4	CASSEYRGAEEKLFF	TGTGCCAGCAGTGAATATCGAGGGGCTGAGGAAAAACTGTTTTTT
.	TRBV7-2	.	TRBJ1-2	CASSLGLRAADGYTF	TGTGCCAGCAGCTTAGGGTTGCGGGCGGCGGATGGCTACACCTTC
.	TRBV4-1	.	TRBJ2-6	CASSQVFSRGGSGANVLTF	TGCGCCAGCAGCCAAGTGTTTAGTCGGGGAGGCTCTGGGGCCAACGTCCTGACTTTC
TRBD1	TRBV5-1	.	TRBJ2-7	CASSDPGQGNQQYF	TGCGCCAGCAGCGATCCGGGACAGGGGAATCAGCAGTACTTC
.	TRBV6-1	.	TRBJ1-1	CASSETGLNTEAFF	TGTGCCAGCAGTGAAACAGGGTTGAACACTGAAGCTTTCTTT
TRBD2	TRBV5-6	.	TRBJ2-3	CASSFAGGSTDTQYF	TGTGCCAGCAGCTTTGCGGGGGGCAGTACAGATACGCAGTATTTT
.	TRBV28	.	TRBJ1-5	CASSSSGLGNFQPQHF	TGTGCCAGCAGTTCCTCGGGATTGGGGAATTTTCAGCCCCAGCATTTT
.	TRBV9	.	TRBJ1-3	CASSASMGPGNTIYF	TGTGCCAGCAGCGCTAGCATGGGGCCTGGAAACACCATATATTTT
.	TRBV4-1	.	TRBJ2-2	CASSPQERTTLNTGELFF	TGCGCCAGCAGCCCCCAAGAGCGGACTACCCTGAACACCGGGGAGCTGTTTTTT
.	TRBV6-5	.	TRBJ1-3	CASSTNLVTGNTIYF	TGTGCCAGCAGTACCAACCTAGTCACTGGAAACACCATATATTTT
.	TRBV28	.	TRBJ2-4	CASSLIPVGRVTNIQYF	TGTGCCAGCAGCCTAATCCCCGTGGGGCGGGTGACTAACATTCAGTACTTC
TRBD2	TRBV18	.	TRBJ2-3	CASSLGLAGSDTQYF	TGTGCCAGCTCACTTGGACTAGCGGGAAGTGATACGCAGTATTTT
TRBD1	TRBV5-1	.	TRBJ2-2	CASMQGVSTGELFF	TGCGCCAGCATGCAGGGGGTTTCCACCGGGGAGCTGTTTTTT
.	TRBV2	.	TRBJ2-2	CASSASLNTGELFF	TGTGCCAGCAGTGCTTCGCTGAACACCGGGGAGCTGTTTTTT
TRBD1	TRBV7-2	.	TRBJ1-2	CASSLVGQGGAYGYTF	TGTGCCAGCAGCTTAGTGGGACAGGGGGGAGCCTATGGCTACACCTTC
TRBD1	TRBV18	.	TRBJ2-7	CASSPDRGTYEQYF	TGTGCCAGCTCACCGGACAGGGGGACCTACGAGCAGTACTTC
TRBD2	TRBV7-2	once	TRBJ2-7	CASSSTAGGEQYF	TGTGCCAGCAGTTCCACGGCGGGGGGGGAGCAGTACTTC
.	TRBV27	.	TRBJ2-7	CASSSKRQSYEQYF	TGTGCCAGCAGTTCGAAAAGACAGAGCTACGAGCAGTACTTC
TRBD2	TRBV7-3	.	TRBJ2-3	CASSLLAGPTDTQYF	TGTGCCAGCAGCTTACTAGCGGGGCCCACAGATACGCAGTATTTT
.	TRBV2	.	TRBJ1-4	CASRSTAATNEKLFF	TGTGCCAGCAGAAGTACCGCGGCAACTAATGAAAAACTGTTTTTT
.	TRBV5-6	.	TRBJ1-2	CASSLGSYGYTF	TGTGCCAGCAGCCTAGGGTCCTATGGCTACACCTTC
.	TRBV2	.	TRBJ2-1	CASGLYNEQFF	TGTGCCAGCGGACTGTACAATGAGCAGTTCTTC
.	TRBV7-2	.	TRBJ2-7	CASSGRTAGNYEQYF	TGTGCCAGCAGCGGAAGGACCGCAGGAAACTACGAGCAGTACTTC